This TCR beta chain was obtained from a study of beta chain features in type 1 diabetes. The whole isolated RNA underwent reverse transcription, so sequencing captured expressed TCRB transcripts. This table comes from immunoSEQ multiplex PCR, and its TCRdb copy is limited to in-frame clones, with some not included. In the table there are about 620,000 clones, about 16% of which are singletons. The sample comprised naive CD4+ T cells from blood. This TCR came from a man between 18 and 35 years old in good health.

The CDR3 DNA follows: TGTGCCAGCAGCTCACTAAAGGGGGCGGACAACAATGAGCAGTTCTTC. Protein product: CASSSLKGADNNEQFF. The gene calls are TRBV11-2 and TRBJ2-1; 7 bases are shared with TRBD1. Germline CDR1 reads SGHAT; CDR2 reads FQNNGV. J gave up 5 bases and V 4 bases, and 11 bases lay outside the gene matches. This CDR3 comprises 16 residues.